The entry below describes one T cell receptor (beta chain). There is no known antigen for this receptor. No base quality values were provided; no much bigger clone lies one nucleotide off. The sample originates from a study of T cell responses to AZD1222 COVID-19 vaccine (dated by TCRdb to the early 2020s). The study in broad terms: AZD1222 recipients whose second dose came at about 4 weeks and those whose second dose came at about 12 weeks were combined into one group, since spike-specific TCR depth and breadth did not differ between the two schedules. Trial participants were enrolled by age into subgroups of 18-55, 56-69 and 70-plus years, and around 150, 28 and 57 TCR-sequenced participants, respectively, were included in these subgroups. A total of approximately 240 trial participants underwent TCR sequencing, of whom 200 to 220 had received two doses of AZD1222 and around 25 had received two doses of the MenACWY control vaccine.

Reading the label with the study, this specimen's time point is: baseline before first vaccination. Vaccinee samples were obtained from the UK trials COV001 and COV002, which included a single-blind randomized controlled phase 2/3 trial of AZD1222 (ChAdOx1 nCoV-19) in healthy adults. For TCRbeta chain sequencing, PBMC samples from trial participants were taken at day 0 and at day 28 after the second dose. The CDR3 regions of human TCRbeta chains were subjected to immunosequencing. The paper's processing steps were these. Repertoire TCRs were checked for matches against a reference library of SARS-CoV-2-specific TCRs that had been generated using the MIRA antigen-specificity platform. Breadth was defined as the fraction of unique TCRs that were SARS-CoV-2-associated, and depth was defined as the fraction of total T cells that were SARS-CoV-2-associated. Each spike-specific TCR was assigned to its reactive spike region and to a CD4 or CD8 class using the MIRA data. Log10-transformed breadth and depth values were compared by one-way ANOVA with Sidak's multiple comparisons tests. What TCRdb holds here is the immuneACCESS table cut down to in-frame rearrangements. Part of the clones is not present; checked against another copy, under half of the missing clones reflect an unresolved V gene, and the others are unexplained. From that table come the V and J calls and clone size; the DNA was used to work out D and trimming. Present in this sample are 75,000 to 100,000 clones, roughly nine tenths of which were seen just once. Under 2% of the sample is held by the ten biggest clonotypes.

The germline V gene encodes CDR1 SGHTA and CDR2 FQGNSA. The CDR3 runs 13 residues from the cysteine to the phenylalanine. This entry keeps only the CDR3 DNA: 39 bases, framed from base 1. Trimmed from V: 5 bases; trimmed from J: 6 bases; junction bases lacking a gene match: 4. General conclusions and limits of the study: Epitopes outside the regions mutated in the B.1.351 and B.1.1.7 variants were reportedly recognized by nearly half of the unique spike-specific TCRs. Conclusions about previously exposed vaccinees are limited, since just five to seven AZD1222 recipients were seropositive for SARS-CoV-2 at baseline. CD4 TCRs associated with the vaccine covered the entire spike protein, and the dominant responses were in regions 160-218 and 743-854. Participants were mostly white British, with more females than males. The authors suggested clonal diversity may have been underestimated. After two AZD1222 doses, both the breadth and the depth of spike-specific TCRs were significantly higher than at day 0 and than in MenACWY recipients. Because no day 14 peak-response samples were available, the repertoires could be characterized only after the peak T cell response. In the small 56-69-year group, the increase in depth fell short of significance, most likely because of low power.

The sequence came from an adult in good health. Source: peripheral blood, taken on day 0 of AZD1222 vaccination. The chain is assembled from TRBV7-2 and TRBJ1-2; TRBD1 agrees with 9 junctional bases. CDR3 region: CASSRDRVHGYTF. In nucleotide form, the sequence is TGTGCCAGCAGCCGGGACAGGGTTCATGGCTACACCTTC.